Listed here are 20 T cell receptor beta chains from one sample, sequenced in a study of spatial heterogeneity in lung cancer. TCRdb ran MiXCR on the 5' RACE reads and lists one entry per CDR3 protein. The sample lists around 60,000 distinct CDR3 sequences; roughly 8% were seen once. The time point denotes: sample taken at primary tumor resection. Whole RNA, isolated from tumor, nontumor lung or frozen PBMC, was sequenced without prior sorting. This material consisted of PBMCs, taken at surgery. The receptors come from a female donor with early-stage non-small cell lung cancer.

The rearrangement uses TRBV27 and TRBJ1-6; TRBD1 matches 7 bases. This CDR3 has 17 amino acids. V trimming: 3 bases; J trimming: 0 bases; junction bases outside the gene matches: 5. Germline V gene sequence: CDR1 MNHEY, CDR2 SMNVEV (reference sequence). DNA for the CDR3: TGTGCCAGCAGTTTGGGACAGCGGAGCTCCTATAATTCACCCCTCCACTTT. It encodes CASSLGQRSSYNSPLHF.

Many counts were recorded for this clonotype. This chain joins TRBV4-1 and TRBJ2-5; D remains ambiguous. Deletions cut 0 bases from V and 5 bases from J, with 10 bases between. Germline CDR1 is MGHRA and CDR2 is YSYEKL. The length of the CDR3 is 14 residues. CDR3 DNA: TGCGCCAGCAGCCAAGACGATAGCCGGGAGACCCAGTACTTC. It encodes CASSQDDSRETQYF.

This clonotype was seen many times. This chain uses TRBV20-1 with TRBJ2-7, with D perhaps matching TRBD1 or TRBD2 (5 bases each). The ends were cut back, 7 bases at V and 1 base at J, with 11 bases in the middle. This CDR3 has 12 residues. Germline V lookup: CDR1 DFQATT, CDR2 SNEGSKA (reference sequence). In DNA form, the CDR3 reads TGCAGTGTGTACGGGACGTCCTACGAGCAGTACTTC. It codes for CSVYGTSYEQYF.

The V gene is TRBV2, the J gene TRBJ2-3; 11 bases are shared with TRBD2. CDR1 is SNHLY, CDR2 FYNNEI, per germline. The CDR3 covers 17 residues. V trimming: 6 bases; J trimming: 2 bases; junction bases outside the gene matches: 10. CDR3 loop: CASSPLAGGPVTDTQYF. CDR3 nucleotide sequence: TGTGCCAGCAGCCCTTTAGCGGGAGGGCCGGTCACAGATACGCAGTATTTT.

The V and J genes are TRBV20-1 and TRBJ2-7; no definite D call. This CDR3 spans 12 amino acids. The germline V gene encodes CDR1 DFQATT and CDR2 SNEGSKA (reference sequence). The CDR3 nucleotides are TGCAGTGCTAGAGTCCCTCCGGGTGAATTGGTCGTC. It translates to CSARVPPGELVV.

This clonotype is termed medium-sized. This chain joins TRBV24-1 and TRBJ2-3, with TRBD2 matching over 10 bases. V lost 3 bases and J lost 2; bases outside the gene matches: 4. The CDR3 length is 16 residues. Germline CDR1 KGHDR, CDR2 SFDVKD. The CDR3 is CATSDKRGGYTDTQYF. The DNA of the CDR3 is TGTGCCACCAGTGATAAGCGGGGGGGCTACACAGATACGCAGTATTTT.

This clonotype was found a few times. The chain links TRBV7-9 to TRBJ1-1; D not resolved. This CDR3 is built from 11 residues. Germline V gene sequence: CDR1 SEHNR, CDR2 FQNEAQ (reference sequence). V lost 5 bases and J lost 5, with 6 bases in between. DNA for the CDR3: TGTGCCAGCAGCACCCTTACTGAAGCTTTCTTT. The encoded protein is CASSTLTEAFF.

Ten or more counts support this clonotype. The chain employs TRBV6-6 and TRBJ1-6; possibly TRBD1 for D (6 bases). The CDR3 has 14 amino acids. The V end lost 2 bases, the J end lost 9 bases, and 11 bases lay between the germline ends. Germline CDR1 and CDR2: MNHNY and SVGAGI (reference sequence). DNA for the CDR3: TGTGCCAGCAGTTACGAGGGGGGAGGTTCACCCCTCCACTTT. Its translation: CASSYEGGGSPLHF.

This clonotype was seen a handful of times. The chain recombines TRBV11-1 with TRBJ1-1; TRBD1 is a possible D gene (5 bases). The CDR3 is 12 amino acids. V was cut by 5 bases and J by 8 bases, with 12 bases left in between. Germline loops: CDR1 SGHAT, CDR2 FQDESV (reference sequence). The CDR3 DNA reads as TGTGCCAGCAGCCCCGGGACTCGCGAAGCTTTCTTT. Its translation: CASSPGTREAFF.

This clonotype was recorded at least ten times. The chain recombines TRBV5-1 with TRBJ2-1; the D is unclear. CDR1 SGHRS and CDR2 YFSETQ come from the germline V gene. The CDR3 contains 14 residues. Between the trimmed V and J ends, which lost 0 bases and 4 bases, there was a span of 8 bases. The CDR3 loop reads CASSLDSSYNEQFF. CDR3 in DNA: TGCGCCAGCAGCTTGGACAGCTCATACAATGAGCAGTTCTTC.

This clonotype was counted between two and nine times. The rearrangement links TRBV12-3 or TRBV12-4 to TRBJ1-6; D might be TRBD1 (5 bases). Trimming took 6 bases from V and 4 from J, leaving 13 bases between them. The CDR3 runs to 15 residues. The CDR3 bases are TGTGCCAGCAGCCCCCGGGGGGGGTATAATTCACCCCTCCACTTT. The encoded protein is CASSPRGGYNSPLHF.

This clonotype occurred a few times. The chain employs TRBV18 and TRBJ2-2, with 8 nucleotides matching TRBD2. CDR1 and CDR2 from the germline V gene are KGHSH and LQKENI. The length of the CDR3 is 16 residues. The V gene end was trimmed by 3 bases and the J gene end by 1 base; junction bases not matched to a gene: 4. Here the CDR3 reads CASSPVSGRNTGELFF. The CDR3, as DNA: TGTGCCAGCTCACCGGTCAGCGGGAGGAACACCGGGGAGCTGTTTTTT. Full variable domain (remainder filled in from reference TRBV18 and TRBJ2-2): NAGVMQNPRHLVRRRGQEARLRCSPMKGHSHVYWYRQLPEEGLKFMVYLQKENIIDESGMPKERFSAEFPKEGPSILRIQQVVRGDSAAYFCASSPVSGRNTGELFFGEGSRLTVL.

The chain combines TRBV7-2 with TRBJ2-1; TRBD2 aligns across 11 bases. The germline CDR1 and CDR2 sequences are SGHTA and FQGNSA. Unmatched junction bases numbered 8, after V lost 5 bases and J lost 8 bases. This CDR3 is 15 amino acids long. CDR3 sequence (DNA): TGTGCCAGCAGCCTGACTAGCGGGGTTTCGGATGAGCAGTTCTTC. Encoded protein: CASSLTSGVSDEQFF.

This clonotype showed up many times. The V call is TRBV10-3, the J call TRBJ1-1, with a weak D call TRBD1 (5 bases). Trimming left V 6 bases short and J 0 bases short, with 11 bases between. Germline loops: CDR1 ENHRY, CDR2 SYGVKD. The CDR3 is 14 residues long. The CDR3 DNA follows: TGTGCCATCAGGTCAGACAGAATGAACACTGAAGCTTTCTTT. This codes for CAIRSDRMNTEAFF.

This clonotype was seen at least ten times. V usage is TRBV5-1 and J usage is TRBJ1-6, with D maybe TRBD1 (5 bases). Trimming shortened V by 0 bases and J by 11 bases, and 9 bases separated the two germline ends. The length of the CDR3 is 13 residues. CDR1 SGHRS and CDR2 YFSETQ come from the germline V gene. CDR3 protein: CASSLAGDPPLHF. The CDR3 nucleotides read TGCGCCAGCAGCTTGGCGGGGGATCCACCCCTCCACTTT.

At least ten counts were recorded for this clonotype. The rearrangement joins TRBV4-1 to TRBJ2-5; tentatively, D is TRBD1 or TRBD2 (6 bases each). CDR1 is MGHRA, CDR2 YSYEKL, per germline. Trimming took 6 bases from V and 4 from J, leaving 12 bases between them. This CDR3 spans 13 amino acids. Here the CDR3 DNA reads TGCGCCAGCAGTCTGGGGGGCGCAGAGACCCAGTACTTC. This sequence encodes CASSLGGAETQYF.

The chain combines TRBV6-1 with TRBJ2-7, with TRBD2 matching 7 bases. The CDR3 contains 13 residues. The junction had 9 bases not matched to a gene; V was cut back by 7 bases and J by 6 bases. Germline loops: CDR1 MNHNS, CDR2 SASEGT. CDR3 amino acids: CASTPLRGSEQYF. CDR3 DNA sequence: TGTGCCAGCACCCCCCTGCGGGGGTCCGAGCAGTACTTC.

Remarks on this clonotype: A much larger clone differs by one base, so this may be a read error. The V and J genes are TRBV3-1 and TRBJ2-2; D is possibly TRBD2 (5 bases). CDR3 length equals 15 residues. Germline V CDR1 and CDR2: LGHDT, YNNKEL (reference sequence). The CDR3 reads CASSPRDTNTGEPFF. In DNA form, the CDR3 reads TGTGCCAGCAGCCCAAGGGATACGAACACCGGGGAGCCGTTTTTT.

This clonotype was picked up one time. This chain connects TRBV2 to TRBJ2-5, with TRBD1 as a possible D gene (5 bases). V was shortened by 2 bases and J by 4 bases, with 8 bases between the two germline ends. CDR1 SNHLY and CDR2 FYNNEI come from the germline V gene. This CDR3 has 13 amino acids. Here the CDR3 reads CASSEQGRETQYF. The DNA of the CDR3 is TGTGCCAGCAGTGAACAGGGAAGAGAGACCCAGTACTTC.

This clonotype was observed many times. The chain carries TRBV20-1 and TRBJ2-3; no clear D gene. Germline assignment: CDR1 DFQATT and CDR2 SNEGSKA (reference sequence). The germline V and J ends were trimmed by 1 base and 0 bases, with 8 bases remaining between them. The CDR3 spans 14 residues. This chain's CDR3 is CSARGPGSTDTQYF. DNA for the CDR3: TGCAGTGCTAGAGGTCCAGGCAGCACAGATACGCAGTATTTT.